The 2 T cell receptor beta chains listed next were all sequenced from one sample in a study of naive and memory T cell subsets. TCR cDNA received a 3' ligated oligonucleotide that carried a UMI. The SP2 primer and nested alpha and beta constant region primers amplified ligated cDNA in four rounds. MiXCR, applied by TCRdb to the UMI-ligation and nested PCR reads, yields one record per CDR3 protein. The sample holds fewer than 30,000 distinct CDR3 sequences, 5% to 5.5% seen once. Sequenced input: blood. Receptor source: an adult in good health.

The table lists this clonotype with many counts. The chain is built from TRBV6-5 and TRBJ2-5; 7 nucleotides match TRBD2. V lost 5 bases to trimming and J lost 4 bases; unmatched junction nucleotides: 10. Germline V gives CDR1 MNHEY, CDR2 SVGAGI. This CDR3 is 15 amino acids long. CDR3 bases: TGTGCCAGCAGTACCTCCCTGTCGGGGGGAGAGACCCAGTACTTC. Translating gives CASSTSLSGGETQYF.

This clonotype was observed at least ten times. The rearrangement links TRBV28 to TRBJ2-2, with 7 nucleotides matching TRBD1. Per germline, CDR1 MDHEN and CDR2 SYDVKM. The CDR3 loop spans 16 amino acids. The junction had 12 bases not matched to a gene; V was cut back by 5 bases and J by 6 bases. This chain's CDR3 is CASSPPPTGYPGELFF. Written as DNA, the CDR3 is TGTGCCAGCAGTCCCCCCCCGACAGGGTACCCCGGGGAGCTGTTTTTT.